What follows are 24 T cell receptor beta chains derived from one specimen sequenced in a study of identical twins. TCRdb recomputed calls from the 5' RACE reads with MiXCR, one row per CDR3 protein. The sample shows about 1.7 million distinct CDR3 sequences, roughly a third of them seen only once. Sequenced material: cord blood. These receptors were obtained from a newborn girl in good health.

This clonotype was counted only a few times. The CDR3 sequence: CASSSPRLAGGPTDTQYF. The DNA for the CDR3 is TGTGCCAGCAGTTCCCCGCGACTAGCGGGAGGGCCAACAGATACGCAGTATTTT. This sequence joins TRBV12-3 or TRBV12-4 and TRBJ2-3; 14 bases line up with TRBD2. This CDR3 is built from 18 residues. The J segment lost 3 bases and the V segment lost 4 bases, leaving 9 bases of the junction unmatched.

The gene calls are TRBV20-1 and TRBJ2-1; 7 positions agree with TRBD2. The J call is doubtful: the DNA matches TRBJ2-7 better. This CDR3 region has 17 residues. In germline, CDR1 is DFQATT, CDR2 SNEGSKA (reference sequence). The CDR3 here is CSARGPAGNGSYNEQYF. CDR3 sequence (DNA): TGCAGTGCTAGAGGGCCAGCGGGAAATGGCTCCTACAATGAGCAGTACTTC.

The chain is built from TRBV20-1 and TRBJ1-3; unclear D gene. Germline V lookup: CDR1 DFQATT, CDR2 SNEGSKA (reference sequence). Trimming cost V 2 bases and J 8 bases, with 10 bases left between them. The CDR3 is 12 amino acids. CDR3 nucleotides: TGCAGTGCTAGAAAGACAACTGACACCATATATTTT. It specifies CSARKTTDTIYF.

The rearrangement uses TRBV29-1 and TRBJ2-1; TRBD2 might be the D (5 bases). The germline gives CDR1 SQVTM, CDR2 ANQGSEA. The CDR3 is made up of 14 amino acids. Trimming stripped 6 bases from V and 0 bases from J, with 12 bases between. The CDR3 spells CSVPSLISYNEQFF. The CDR3 DNA follows: TGCAGCGTCCCTAGCCTTATCTCCTACAATGAGCAGTTCTTC.

This clonotype was found many times. The chain is built from TRBV25-1 and TRBJ1-2; the D gene is possibly TRBD1 (6 bases). Germline V gene data show CDR1 as MGHDK and CDR2 as SYGVNS. Between the trimmed V and J ends, which lost 2 bases and 4 bases, there was a span of 11 bases. CDR3 length equals 14 residues. CDR3 loop: CASSEPAGAYGYTF. CDR3 bases: TGTGCCAGCAGTGAACCTGCAGGGGCCTATGGCTACACCTTC.

This clonotype was picked up a small number of times. This chain joins TRBV20-1 and TRBJ2-3; 7 bases map to TRBD2. V lost 1 base to trimming and J lost 4 bases; unmatched junction nucleotides: 2. CDR3 length: 13 residues. Germline assignment: CDR1 DFQATT and CDR2 SNEGSKA (reference sequence). The CDR3 bases are TGCAGTGCTAGAGGGGACTATCCAGATACGCAGTATTTT. Translated: CSARGDYPDTQYF.

The CDR3 coding sequence is TGCGCCAGCAGCTTGAGGGCAGGTGAAAAACTGTTTTTT. This codes for CASSLRAGEKLFF. This rearrangement joins TRBV5-1 to TRBJ1-4; D is ambiguous. CDR1 and CDR2 (germline): SGHRS, YFSETQ. V lost 1 base and J 7 bases, leaving 8 bases between the germline ends. The CDR3 has 13 amino acids.

This clonotype was counted ten times or more. The J gene is TRBJ1-2, the V gene TRBV29-1; 8 positions agree with TRBD1. CDR3 size: 16 residues. The germline V gene has CDR1 SQVTM and CDR2 ANQGSEA. Trimming at V came to 4 bases and at J to 0 bases, leaving 10 bases not matched to a gene. The CDR3 loop reads CSVGDLDRGANYGYTF. CDR3 nucleotides: TGCAGCGTTGGGGACTTAGACAGGGGAGCTAACTATGGCTACACCTTC.

This clonotype was seen a few times. V and J are TRBV20-1 and TRBJ2-1; 8 bases line up with TRBD1. This CDR3 spans 13 amino acids. The germline gives CDR1 DFQATT, CDR2 SNEGSKA (reference sequence). Unmatched junction bases numbered 9, after V lost 8 bases and J lost 6 bases. CDR3 sequence: CSTKRTGINEQFF. In DNA, the CDR3 is TGCAGTACAAAGCGGACAGGGATCAATGAGCAGTTCTTC.

In its sample, this clonotype was seen a few times. CDR3 bases: TGTGCCAGCAGGCCGGGGGGGCGGGTTTACAATGAGCAGTTCTTC. This encodes CASRPGGRVYNEQFF. The chain uses TRBV12-3 or TRBV12-4 and TRBJ2-1, with 8 positions matching TRBD2. The V segment lost 6 bases and the J segment 4 bases; nucleotides outside the gene matches: 8. The CDR3 totals 15 residues.

The rearrangement links TRBV29-1 to TRBJ1-3, with D possibly TRBD1 on 5 matching bases. V was pared by 3 bases and J by 2 bases, with 8 bases between. The CDR3 totals 13 residues. CDR1 is SQVTM, CDR2 ANQGSEA, per germline. CDR3 sequence: CSVETTAGNTIYF. CDR3 coding DNA: TGCAGCGTTGAGACGACAGCTGGAAACACCATATATTTT.

This clonotype was observed a few times. The genes are TRBV3-1 and TRBJ2-3; no firm D call. V lost 0 bases and J 0 bases, leaving 10 bases between the germline ends. This CDR3 is built from 16 residues. Per the germline V gene, CDR1 is LGHDT and CDR2 is YNNKEL (reference sequence). The DNA of the CDR3 is TGTGCCAGCAGCCAAGATAAACGGTTTAGCACAGATACGCAGTATTTT. It translates to CASSQDKRFSTDTQYF.

At least ten counts were recorded for this clonotype. V and J are TRBV6-1 and TRBJ2-3; D might be TRBD2 (5 bases). CDR3 length: 14 amino acids. Germline assignment: CDR1 MNHNS and CDR2 SASEGT. Trimming removed 8 bases at V and 1 base at J, with 13 bases between. For the CDR3, the DNA is TGTGCCAGCCGGACTGGCGGGCGCACAGATACGCAGTATTTT. The encoded protein is CASRTGGRTDTQYF.

This clonotype was seen only a few times. The chain combines TRBV5-1 with TRBJ2-1; TRBD2 aligns across 14 bases. There are 17 residues in the CDR3. Germline V lookup: CDR1 SGHRS, CDR2 YFSETQ. The ends lost 4 bases at V and 4 bases at J; junction bases unmatched: 7. CDR3 DNA: TGCGCCAGCAGCACACGGACTAGCGGGGGGCCATACAATGAGCAGTTCTTC. Amino acid sequence: CASSTRTSGGPYNEQFF.

The chain has TRBV4-2 and TRBJ1-5; 9 bases align to TRBD1. The ends lost 4 bases at V and 7 bases at J; junction bases unmatched: 14. Germline assignment: CDR1 LGHNA and CDR2 YNFKEQ. This CDR3 spans 17 amino acids. The CDR3 loop reads CASSRAGTGRSGQPQHF. The DNA of the CDR3 is TGTGCCAGCAGCCGAGCCGGGACAGGGAGAAGTGGACAGCCCCAGCATTTT.

The chain uses TRBV28 and TRBJ2-4; 8 positions match TRBD1. Per germline, CDR1 MDHEN and CDR2 SYDVKM. The CDR3 extends over 14 amino acids. V shed 5 bases, J shed 13 bases, and the junction held 13 bases outside the gene matches. CDR3 nucleotide sequence: TGTGCCAGCAGTGTGGACAGGGTGGGCTACGGGCAGTACTTC. Its protein product is CASSVDRVGYGQYF.

CDR3 nucleotides: TGTGCCAGCAGTAGGGGGGGCGGGAGCACAAAAAACATTCAGTACTTC. It translates to CASSRGGGSTKNIQYF. This sequence joins TRBV6-2 or TRBV6-3 and TRBJ2-4; D is possibly TRBD2 (7 bases). The germline gives CDR1 MNHEY, CDR2 SVGEGT. This CDR3 spans 16 amino acids. V gave up 5 bases and J gave up 4 bases, with 18 bases separating them.

V gene TRBV27 combines with J gene TRBJ1-1; 7 bases are shared with TRBD1. V shed 7 bases, J shed 0 bases, and the junction held 2 bases outside the gene matches. The CDR3 sequence is 13 residues long. Germline V CDR1 and CDR2: MNHEY, SMNVEV (reference sequence). CDR3 residues: CASTQGVNTEAFF. CDR3 DNA sequence: TGTGCCAGCACCCAGGGGGTGAACACTGAAGCTTTCTTT.

This clonotype was observed a handful of times. This chain joins TRBV5-1 and TRBJ1-6; the D gene is possibly TRBD1 (5 bases). Germline-derived CDR1 and CDR2 are SGHRS and YFSETQ. Deletions cut 3 bases from V and 7 bases from J, with 14 bases between. CDR3 size: 15 residues. CDR3 in amino acids: CASSSPGGANSPLHF. CDR3 sequence (DNA): TGCGCCAGCAGCTCCCCGGGAGGGGCCAATTCACCCCTCCACTTT.

This clonotype has just a few counts. V gene TRBV10-3 combines with J gene TRBJ2-5; D is perhaps TRBD1 or TRBD2 (6 bases each). This CDR3 has 14 amino acids. V gave up 1 base and J gave up 3 bases, with 9 bases separating them. The germline gives CDR1 ENHRY, CDR2 SYGVKD. The CDR3 loop is CAISELGGKETQYF. In DNA form, the CDR3 reads TGTGCCATCAGTGAGTTAGGGGGGAAAGAGACCCAGTACTTC.

This clonotype occurred a few times. The CDR3 reads CASSLLLASSSYEQYF. The CDR3 DNA follows: TGTGCCAGCAGCCTCTTACTAGCGTCGAGCTCCTACGAGCAGTACTTC. This chain uses TRBV7-2 with TRBJ2-7, with TRBD2 matching 7 bases. CDR1 SGHTA and CDR2 FQGNSA come from the germline V gene. The CDR3 covers 16 residues. The ends lost 5 bases at V and 0 bases at J; junction bases unmatched: 10. The entire variable domain, with the rest obtained from reference TRBV7-2 and TRBJ2-7, is as follows: GAGVSQSPSNKVTEKGKDVELRCDPISGHTALYWYRQSLGQGLEFLIYFQGNSAPDKSGLPSDRFSAERTGGSVSTLTIQRTQQEDSAVYLCASSLLLASSSYEQYFGPGTRLTVT.

The rearrangement uses TRBV6-1 and TRBJ1-1; 8 bases line up with TRBD1. The CDR3 length is 16 residues. CDR1 and CDR2 from the germline V gene are MNHNS and SASEGT. Trimming at V came to 2 bases and at J to 0 bases, leaving 5 bases not matched to a gene. The CDR3 region is CASSERPTGVNTEAFF. The CDR3 bases are TGTGCCAGCAGTGAAAGGCCGACAGGGGTGAACACTGAAGCTTTCTTT.

Only a few counts were recorded for this clonotype. This chain connects TRBV10-3 to TRBJ2-7; D uncertain. CDR3 length equals 13 residues. Germline V lookup: CDR1 ENHRY, CDR2 SYGVKD. Trimming pared 3 bases from V and 5 bases from J, leaving 11 bases between. CDR3 in DNA: TGTGCCATCAGTGAATTGCTAGGGAACGAGCAGTACTTC. Translating gives CAISELLGNEQYF.

This clonotype has just a few counts. The rearrangement joins TRBV10-1 to TRBJ2-4, with D uncertain. CDR1 is WNHNN, CDR2 SYGVQD, per germline (reference sequence). The germline V and J ends were trimmed by 0 bases and 2 bases, with 8 bases remaining between them. The CDR3 is 15 residues long. This CDR3 reads CASSESQVPKNIQYF. CDR3 sequence (DNA): TGCGCCAGCAGTGAGTCTCAGGTTCCCAAAAACATTCAGTACTTC.